The clone carrying this T cell receptor (beta chain) was detected only a few times. Its antigen is undetermined. Via MiXCR, TCRdb re-called the 5' RACE reads, giving one row per CDR3 protein. Seen here are roughly 610,000 distinct CDR3 sequences, roughly 17% observed once, and the top ten hold approximately 8.1%. The data are from a study of T-cell memory formation after mild COVID-19. The overall study: The two donors had largely donor-specific TCR clusters. Whole-study findings and limits: Among clones contracting day 15 to 85, CD4/CD8 was balanced, whereas later expanders leaned CD4+.

V lost 7 bases, J lost 10 bases, and 10 bases stayed unmatched. CDR1 SQVTM and CDR2 ANQGSEA come from the germline V gene. The CDR3 has 14 residues. Sequencing was performed on PBMCs or a T cell subset sorted from them (not recorded which). The V and J genes are TRBV29-1 and TRBJ2-1; 13 bases fit TRBD2. This clonotype was sampled from an adult woman who had mild COVID-19 (a few samples of this study predate the infection). Cell type and time point are not known. The CDR3 sequence is CSATGLAGDLEQFF. The CDR3 nucleotides read TGCAGCGCAACAGGACTAGCGGGAGATTTAGAGCAGTTCTTC.